One sample yielded the 11 T cell receptor beta chains listed below, sequenced in a study of blood T cell repertoires in COVID-19. Assay used: immunoSEQ multiplex PCR; TCRdb lists only in-frame clones, some missing. Among under 350,000 clones listed, 86% were seen once. The sequenced material came from peripheral blood. The receptors come from a man between 18 and 35 years old with active or convalescent COVID-19.

The rearrangement links TRBV9 to TRBJ2-1, with D tentatively TRBD1 (5 bases). The CDR3 runs to 15 residues. Germline CDR1 reads SGDLS; CDR2 reads YYNGEE. V was shortened by 4 bases and J by 6 bases, with 17 bases between the two germline ends. As DNA, the CDR3 is TGTGCCAGCAGCCCTCCCCAGGGAAGGGTCAATGAGCAGTTCTTC. Protein: CASSPPQGRVNEQFF. The full variable domain, with the rest looked up from reference TRBV9 and TRBJ2-1, is DSGVTQTPKHLITATGQRVTLRCSPRSGDLSVYWYQQSLDQGLQFLIQYYNGEERAKGNILERFSAQQFPDLHSELNLSSLELGDSALYFCASSPPQGRVNEQFFGPGTRLTVL.

The rearrangement links TRBV5-1 to TRBJ2-1, with 10 bases lining up with TRBD1. Per the germline V gene, CDR1 is SGHRS and CDR2 is YFSETQ. V dropped 6 bases and J dropped 6; count of bases not matched to a gene: 9. The CDR3 totals 15 residues. The CDR3 protein is CASTQGTGAGNEQFF. The CDR3 DNA sequence: TGCGCCAGCACACAAGGGACAGGGGCCGGCAATGAGCAGTTCTTC.

This clone was detected once. This chain connects TRBV23-1 to TRBJ1-5; D uncertain. TRBV23-1 is marked as an open reading frame, function uncertain. There are 10 residues in the CDR3. The V end lost 4 bases, the J end lost 9 bases, and 4 bases lay between the germline ends. CDR3 in amino acids: CASSRGPQHF. CDR3 nucleotides: TGCGCCAGCAGTCGCGGGCCCCAGCATTTT.

CDR3 region: CASSHPAGSKNTEAFF. The CDR3 nucleotides are TGTGCCAGCAGCCACCCGGCAGGGTCTAAGAACACTGAAGCTTTCTTT. This chain uses TRBV4-2 with TRBJ1-1; maybe TRBD1 (5 bases). Germline values: CDR1 LGHNA, CDR2 YNFKEQ. V was trimmed by 3 bases and J by 1 base, leaving 15 bases between them. This CDR3 is 16 amino acids long.

The chain combines TRBV11-2 with TRBJ2-2; TRBD2 might be the D (5 bases). Trimming removed 1 base from V and 7 bases from J, with 16 bases in between. The V gene's germline CDR1 is SGHAT and CDR2 FQNNGV. CDR3 length: 16 amino acids. The CDR3 here is CASSLAPPSIIGELFF. The CDR3 DNA reads as TGTGCCAGCAGCTTAGCTCCGCCTAGCATCATCGGGGAGCTGTTTTTT.

The CDR3 here is CASSLRGGVKRGTEAFF. The DNA of the CDR3 is TGTGCCAGCAGCCTACGGGGCGGGGTGAAAAGGGGCACTGAAGCTTTCTTT. The rearrangement joins TRBV7-3 to TRBJ1-1; D may be TRBD1 (5 bases). The CDR3 runs 17 residues. V was pared by 5 bases and J by 4 bases, with 23 bases between. Germline CDR1 reads SGHTA; CDR2 reads FQGTGA. The full variable domain, in which reference TRBV7-3 and TRBJ1-1 provide the parts outside the CDR3, is GAGVSQTPSNKVTEKGKYVELRCDPISGHTALYWYRQSLGQGPEFLIYFQGTGAADDSGLPNDRFFAVRPEGSVSTLKIQRTERGDSAVYLCASSLRGGVKRGTEAFFGQGTRLTVV.

V gene TRBV12-3 or TRBV12-4 combines with J gene TRBJ2-1; the D is unclear. The CDR3 sequence is 13 residues long. Trimming left V 1 base short and J 7 bases short, with 8 bases between. This CDR3 reads CASSLDSRNEQFF. CDR3 DNA: TGTGCCAGCAGTTTAGACAGTAGGAATGAGCAGTTCTTC.

The chain has TRBV5-4 and TRBJ2-5; 7 bases align to TRBD1. CDR3 length: 13 amino acids. The V and J ends lost 4 bases and 2 bases, in that order; junction bases with no gene match: 2. Germline V gene lookup returns CDR1 SGHNT and CDR2 YYREEE (reference sequence). CDR3 DNA: TGTGCCAGCAGCATGGGACAGCAAGAGACCCAGTACTTC. It codes for CASSMGQQETQYF.

The table lists this clone with a count of one. The chain links TRBV27 to TRBJ1-6; D is ambiguous. The CDR3 has 15 residues. The V and J ends lost 5 bases and 0 bases respectively, with 8 bases between them. Germline loops: CDR1 MNHEY, CDR2 SMNVEV (reference sequence). In nucleotides, the CDR3 is TGTGCCAGCAGTAACAGTCACTCCTATAATTCACCCCTCCACTTT. Protein sequence: CASSNSHSYNSPLHF.

This chain uses TRBV29-1 with TRBJ2-1; TRBD1 is a possible D gene (6 bases). The CDR3 sequence is 12 residues long. V lost 4 bases, J lost 6 bases, and 10 bases lay in between. Germline-derived CDR1 and CDR2 are SQVTM and ANQGSEA. CDR3 residues: CSVVETGNEQFF. For the CDR3, the DNA is TGCAGCGTTGTCGAGACAGGCAATGAGCAGTTCTTC.

This rearrangement joins TRBV5-6 to TRBJ2-7; D perhaps matches TRBD1 (5 bases). Germline V gives CDR1 SGHDT, CDR2 YYEEEE. The CDR3 is made up of 13 amino acids. The V end was cut by 4 bases, the J end by 1 base, with 9 bases between. The CDR3 region is CASSGDRSYEQYF. The DNA of the CDR3 is TGTGCCAGCAGCGGAGACAGATCCTACGAGCAGTACTTC.